This T cell receptor beta chain comes out of a study of blood T cell repertoires in COVID-19. Study in general: The United States, Italy and Spain supplied acute and convalescent COVID-19 samples. PBMCs, B-cell-depleted T cells, or T cells provided the cDNA or gDNA that made up the material.

The CDR3 covers 13 residues. CDR1 is SGHTA and CDR2 is FQGTGA in the germline V gene. Losses at the gene ends were 5 bases for V and 7 bases for J; bases not matched to a gene: 3. The protocol was immunoSEQ multiplex PCR, while the TCRdb copy is restricted to in-frame clones and leaves out a portion. The sample shows about 180,000 clones, 81% of them seen only once. The study assigned cohorts using participant-reported clinical history. The receptor comes from a woman aged 40 to 50 with acute COVID-19. The V and J genes are TRBV7-3 and TRBJ2-2; 8 bases match TRBD2. Sample: PBMCs or T cells enriched from blood (not recorded which). The CDR3 loop reads CASSPLADGELFF. For the CDR3, the DNA is TGTGCCAGCAGCCCACTAGCGGACGGGGAGCTGTTTTTT.